The 2 T cell receptor beta chains below all came from one sample that was sequenced in a study of T cells in localized non-small cell lung cancer. Sequencing was performed with immunoSEQ multiplex PCR; in TCRdb, only in-frame clones are kept and a portion is missing. This sample has approximately 30,000 clones; around nine tenths occur once, and the top ten carry 4.2%. This sample comprised peripheral blood, obtained before any cancer treatment. The origin of the receptors is a woman aged 35-75 years with stage I lung adenocarcinoma.

The J gene is TRBJ2-3, the V gene TRBV5-1, with 9 bases fitting TRBD2. Germline CDR1 SGHRS, CDR2 YFSETQ. V lost 3 bases to trimming and J lost 4 bases; unmatched junction nucleotides: 9. CDR3 length: 16 residues. CDR3 DNA sequence: TGCGCCAGCAGCTGGACGGCGACTAGCGGTGCAGATACGCAGTATTTT. Protein product: CASSWTATSGADTQYF. The full variable domain, in which reference TRBV5-1 and TRBJ2-3 provide the parts outside the CDR3, is KAGVTQTPRYLIKTRGQQVTLSCSPISGHRSVSWYQQTPGQGLQFLFEYFSETQRNKGNFPGRFSGRQFSNSRSEMNVSTLELGDSALYLCASSWTATSGADTQYFGPGTRLTVL.

V gene TRBV27 combines with J gene TRBJ1-2, with unresolved D. Deletions cut 3 bases from V and 2 bases from J, with 7 bases between. The germline CDR1 and CDR2 sequences are MNHEY and SMNVEV (reference sequence). CDR3 length equals 13 residues. The CDR3 region is CASSFSENYGYTF. The DNA for the CDR3 is TGTGCCAGCAGTTTCTCAGAGAACTATGGCTACACCTTC.